Listed here are 29 T cell receptor beta chains from one sample, sequenced in a study of T cells in Graves' hyperthyroidism and ophthalmopathy. RNA transcripts gave rise to amplified TCR beta CDR3 regions. With the HTBI primer set, the TCR CDR3 went through a first round of RT-PCR. One entry per CDR3 protein, called by TCRdb with MiXCR from the multiplex PCR reads. The sample lists around 520,000 distinct CDR3 sequences, around an eighth seen once, with 17% in the top ten. The sample taken for sequencing was blood. These receptors were taken from a woman aged 18-29 years with Graves' hyperthyroidism.

Many counts were recorded for this clonotype. This may be a read error, as it is one base from a much larger clone. The V call is TRBV11-2, the J call TRBJ2-5; D possibly corresponds to TRBD1 (6 bases). Germline V gene sequence: CDR1 SGHAT, CDR2 FQNNGV. The CDR3 covers 15 residues. V was clipped by 7 bases and J by 0 bases, with 15 bases between them. The CDR3 loop reads CASTSAGTNQETQYF. In nucleotides, the CDR3 is TGTGCCAGCACTTCGGCCGGGACAAACCAAGAGACCCAGTACTTC.

The chain recombines TRBV27 with TRBJ1-1; tentatively, D is TRBD1 (5 bases). Looked up from germline, CDR1 is MNHEY and CDR2 is SMNVEV (reference sequence). V shed 6 bases and J shed 5 bases, with 16 bases lying between them. The CDR3 sequence is 14 residues long. The CDR3 spells CASSIRGKYTEAFF. The CDR3 DNA follows: TGTGCCAGCAGCATACGGGGGAAGTATACTGAAGCTTTCTTT.

This clonotype occurred many times. V is TRBV2 and J is TRBJ2-2; no firm D call. The CDR3 consists of 15 residues. Trimming shortened V by 2 bases and J by 3 bases, and 10 bases separated the two germline ends. Looked up from germline, CDR1 is SNHLY and CDR2 is FYNNEI. The CDR3 region is CASSENQAHTGELFF. The CDR3 nucleotides are TGTGCCAGCAGTGAAAACCAGGCCCACACCGGGGAGCTGTTTTTT.

This clonotype was picked up many times. The chain links TRBV29-1 to TRBJ1-2; D may be TRBD1 (6 bases). The CDR3 is 13 amino acids. Germline loops: CDR1 SQVTM, CDR2 ANQGSEA. Trimming took off 3 bases at V and 2 bases at J, with 10 bases between the two ends. The CDR3 sequence is CSVDVRGNYGYTF. The CDR3 nucleotides read TGCAGCGTTGACGTCAGGGGAAACTATGGCTACACCTTC. Based on the CDR3 plus reference TRBV29-1 and TRBJ1-2, the full variable domain is SAVISQKPSRDICQRGTSLTIQCQVDSQVTMMFWYRQQPGQSLTLIATANQGSEATYESGFVIDKFPISRPNLTFSTLTVSNMSPEDSSIYLCSVDVRGNYGYTFGSGTRLTVV.

This clonotype was observed at least ten times. Written as DNA, the CDR3 is TGTGCCAGCAGGAAGACTAGCGACTCCTACAATGAGCAGTTCTTC. This gives the protein CASRKTSDSYNEQFF. The V gene is TRBV6-1, the J gene TRBJ2-1; 8 bases align to TRBD2. Germline V CDR1 and CDR2: MNHNS, SASEGT. The CDR3 runs to 15 residues. After removal of 6 bases from V and 0 bases from J, the junction contained 4 bases not matched to a gene.

The V gene is TRBV28, the J gene TRBJ1-5; the D is unclear. Trimming took 6 bases from V and 3 from J, leaving 3 bases between them. Germline V gives CDR1 MDHEN, CDR2 SYDVKM. The CDR3 contains 11 residues. CDR3 residues: CASRNNQPQHF. As DNA, the CDR3 is TGTGCCAGCAGGAACAATCAGCCCCAGCATTTT.

This clonotype was counted only a few times. The chain has TRBV29-1 and TRBJ2-3; tentative D call: TRBD2 (6 bases). The CDR3 is 18 residues long. The V gene lost 0 bases and the J gene lost 2 bases, with 21 bases spanning the gap. CDR1 and CDR2 (germline): SQVTM, ANQGSEA. DNA of the CDR3: TGCAGCGTTGAAGATCTATTTCGGGACTTAAAACCCACAGATACGCAGTATTTT. It codes for CSVEDLFRDLKPTDTQYF.

The chain links TRBV6-5 to TRBJ2-5; no reliable D call. V was shortened by 2 bases and J by 3 bases, with 10 bases between the two germline ends. CDR1 is MNHEY, CDR2 SVGAGI, per germline. The CDR3 spans 14 residues. The CDR3 is CASSYGVSKETQYF. CDR3 sequence (DNA): TGTGCCAGCAGTTACGGTGTCAGCAAAGAGACCCAGTACTTC.

This clonotype was seen many times. The J gene is TRBJ2-5, the V gene TRBV19, with TRBD1 matching 7 bases. With 5 bases clipped from V and 4 bases from J, the junction kept 13 bases outside the gene matches. The CDR3 totals 16 residues. Germline CDR1 LNHDA, CDR2 SQIVND (reference sequence). CDR3 in amino acids: CASSSINRGKGETQYF. DNA of the CDR3: TGTGCCAGTAGTTCAATTAACAGGGGCAAGGGAGAGACCCAGTACTTC.

This clonotype was picked up many times. The chain has TRBV12-3 or TRBV12-4 and TRBJ1-1; D gene uncertain. This CDR3 region has 14 residues. The ends were cut back, 6 bases at V and 1 base at J, with 12 bases in the middle. DNA for the CDR3: TGTGCCAGCAGCTTATCGGGGTGGAACACTGAAGCTTTCTTT. Translation: CASSLSGWNTEAFF.

The sample holds many counts of this clonotype. The V and J genes are TRBV6-5 and TRBJ1-1; D is unclear. There are 17 residues in the CDR3. V was clipped by 0 bases and J by 1 base, with 15 bases between them. Germline V gene data show CDR1 as MNHEY and CDR2 as SVGAGI. The CDR3 reads CASSYSPRLRTNTEAFF. CDR3 in DNA: TGTGCCAGCAGTTACTCCCCTCGCCTGCGGACGAACACTGAAGCTTTCTTT.

This clonotype came up many times. CDR3 loop: CASSISIAAQETQYF. CDR3 sequence (DNA): TGTGCCAGCAGCATAAGTATAGCGGCCCAAGAGACCCAGTACTTC. The chain has TRBV9 and TRBJ2-5; perhaps TRBD2 as D (6 bases). The CDR3 covers 15 residues. Germline V lookup: CDR1 SGDLS, CDR2 YYNGEE. V was trimmed by 4 bases and J by 1 base, leaving 14 bases between them. The full variable domain, rest sourced from reference TRBV9 and TRBJ2-5, is DSGVTQTPKHLITATGQRVTLRCSPRSGDLSVYWYQQSLDQGLQFLIQYYNGEERAKGNILERFSAQQFPDLHSELNLSSLELGDSALYFCASSISIAAQETQYFGPGTRLLVL.

This clonotype was seen more than once but under ten times. The rearrangement links TRBV30 to TRBJ2-3, with no clear D. The CDR3 runs to 13 residues. CDR1 is GTSNPN and CDR2 is SVGIG in the germline V gene (reference sequence). Trimming removed 4 bases at V and 5 bases at J, with 13 bases between. The CDR3 is CAWMRRTVDTQYF. The CDR3 nucleotides read TGTGCCTGGATGAGGAGAACCGTAGATACGCAGTATTTT.

DNA for the CDR3: TGTGCCAGCAGTTTGTCCACCAAGATCTATGGCTACACCTTC. Translating it yields CASSLSTKIYGYTF. The chain has TRBV28 and TRBJ1-2; D unclear. Per the germline V gene, CDR1 is MDHEN and CDR2 is SYDVKM. This CDR3 comprises 14 residues. V was shortened by 3 bases and J by 4 bases, with 12 bases between the two germline ends.

The sample holds many counts of this clonotype. This chain links TRBV14 with TRBJ2-3; perhaps TRBD2 as D (6 bases). CDR1 is SGHDN, CDR2 FVKESK, per germline. This CDR3 contains 15 residues. V was cut by 3 bases and J by 2 bases, with 12 bases left in between. The CDR3 DNA is TGTGCCAGCAGCCAGTCGCGGGGATACACAGATACGCAGTATTTT. Its protein is CASSQSRGYTDTQYF.

Many counts were recorded for this clonotype. J is TRBJ1-1 and V is TRBV20-1; maybe TRBD1 (5 bases). Germline loops: CDR1 DFQATT, CDR2 SNEGSKA (reference sequence). Trimming removed 6 bases from V and 5 bases from J, with 19 bases in between. This CDR3 is built from 14 residues. CDR3 sequence: CSAALLRGVTEAFF. The CDR3 DNA follows: TGCAGTGCCGCCTTATTACGGGGGGTGACTGAAGCTTTCTTT.

This clonotype has a count of ten or more. V usage is TRBV2 and J usage is TRBJ2-5; 12 bases match TRBD2. Trimming cost V 7 bases and J 4 bases; bases outside gene matches: 7. Germline values: CDR1 SNHLY, CDR2 FYNNEI. CDR3 length: 15 residues. For the CDR3, the DNA is TGTGCCAGCACCTCACTAGCGGGAGGCGGAGAGACCCAGTACTTC. Protein: CASTSLAGGGETQYF.

V gene TRBV5-6 combines with J gene TRBJ1-1, with D possibly TRBD1 on 6 matching bases. Germline V gene sequence: CDR1 SGHDT, CDR2 YYEEEE. V was pared by 8 bases and J by 0 bases, with 11 bases between. The CDR3 runs to 13 residues. In nucleotides, the CDR3 is TGTGCCAGTGCAGACAGGCTGAACACTGAAGCTTTCTTT. It codes for CASADRLNTEAFF.

This clonotype was seen once. V usage is TRBV12-3 or TRBV12-4 and J usage is TRBJ2-2; 7 bases align to TRBD2. This CDR3 region has 12 residues. Trimming cost V 6 bases and J 5 bases; bases outside gene matches: 0. This chain's CDR3 is CASRGGTGELFF. The CDR3 region has the DNA TGTGCCAGCAGGGGGGGGACCGGGGAGCTGTTTTTT.

This clonotype was recorded many times. The chain uses TRBV20-1 and TRBJ2-1; 7 bases are shared with TRBD1. The CDR3 loop spans 15 amino acids. V dropped 0 bases and J dropped 4; count of bases not matched to a gene: 6. Germline CDR1 reads DFQATT; CDR2 reads SNEGSKA (reference sequence). For the CDR3, the DNA is TGCAGTGCTAGAGACGACAGGGTCGCTTACAATGAGCAGTTCTTC. Protein: CSARDDRVAYNEQFF.

This clonotype was seen repeatedly, ten times or more. This rearrangement joins TRBV9 to TRBJ1-3, with 7 bases lining up with TRBD1. With V trimmed by 3 bases and J by 4 bases, 10 bases remained unmatched. Germline assignment: CDR1 SGDLS and CDR2 YYNGEE. The CDR3 extends over 16 amino acids. The CDR3, as DNA: TGTGCCAGCAGCGCGGACGGGACAGTCGCCGGAAACACCATATATTTT. Translating it yields CASSADGTVAGNTIYF.

This clonotype was seen at least ten times. The gene calls are TRBV5-4 and TRBJ2-2; D uncertain. CDR1 is SGHNT and CDR2 is YYREEE in the germline V gene (reference sequence). The V and J ends lost 0 bases and 3 bases respectively, with 12 bases between them. This CDR3 contains 16 residues. This chain's CDR3 is CASSLAKFRDTGELFF. The CDR3 region has the DNA TGTGCCAGCAGCTTGGCCAAGTTCCGGGACACCGGGGAGCTGTTTTTT.

This clonotype appeared a few times. V is TRBV18 and J is TRBJ2-6; 11 bases are a match to TRBD2. Germline V CDR1 and CDR2: KGHSH, LQKENI. Germline trimming cut 2 bases from V and 0 bases from J; bases unmatched to any gene: 3. The CDR3 runs to 18 residues. The CDR3 bases are TGTGCCAGCTCACCAACTAGCGGGGGTTCCTCTGGGGCCAACGTCCTGACTTTC. This encodes CASSPTSGGSSGANVLTF. Complete variable domain (other parts from reference TRBV18 and TRBJ2-6): NAGVMQNPRHLVRRRGQEARLRCSPMKGHSHVYWYRQLPEEGLKFMVYLQKENIIDESGMPKERFSAEFPKEGPSILRIQQVVRGDSAAYFCASSPTSGGSSGANVLTFGAGSRLTVL.

This clonotype was seen repeatedly, ten times or more. The chain is built from TRBV7-3 and TRBJ1-2, with D possibly being TRBD1 (5 bases). Germline CDR1 is SGHTA and CDR2 is FQGTGA. The CDR3 consists of 15 residues. V lost 0 bases and J 5 bases, leaving 13 bases between the germline ends. CDR3 sequence (DNA): TGTGCCAGCAGCTTAACTGGGGGTTTTGGGTATGGCTACACCTTC. The encoded protein is CASSLTGGFGYGYTF.

The chain has TRBV5-1 and TRBJ2-5; the match to TRBD2 covers 14 bases. Germline V gene data show CDR1 as SGHRS and CDR2 as YFSETQ. The CDR3 spans 17 residues. V lost 2 bases to trimming and J lost 6 bases; unmatched junction nucleotides: 9. CDR3 sequence reads: CASSFSSGTSGRKTQYF. The CDR3 region has the DNA TGCGCCAGCAGCTTTTCCTCCGGGACTAGCGGGAGAAAGACCCAGTACTTC.

This clonotype was recorded many times. V usage is TRBV20-1 and J usage is TRBJ1-5; D might be TRBD1 (6 bases). CDR3 length: 14 residues. V was trimmed by 3 bases and J by 2 bases, leaving 11 bases between them. CDR1 is DFQATT, CDR2 SNEGSKA, per germline (reference sequence). CDR3 residues: CSASSPGGNQPQHF. As DNA, the CDR3 is TGCAGTGCTAGTTCCCCAGGGGGCAATCAGCCCCAGCATTTT.

In its sample, this clonotype was seen many times. The rearrangement uses TRBV20-1 and TRBJ2-7; tentatively, D is TRBD1 or TRBD2 (5 bases each). The V end lost 0 bases, the J end lost 0 bases, and 6 bases lay between the germline ends. Germline CDR1 is DFQATT and CDR2 is SNEGSKA (reference sequence). The CDR3 runs to 13 residues. CDR3 sequence: CSARDGGSYEQYV. The CDR3 DNA sequence: TGCAGTGCTAGAGATGGGGGCTCCTACGAGCAGTACGTC.

This clonotype occurred many times. The V gene is TRBV6-1, the J gene TRBJ1-1; D unresolved. The CDR3 has 12 amino acids. Germline lookup yields CDR1 MNHNS and CDR2 SASEGT. Trimming stripped 6 bases from V and 4 bases from J, with 9 bases between. CDR3 sequence (DNA): TGTGCCAGCAGGAATCCGGGCACTGAAGCTTTCTTT. Protein sequence: CASRNPGTEAFF.

This clonotype turned up a few times. V gene TRBV7-8 combines with J gene TRBJ1-2; 7 bases line up with TRBD1. The germline V gene encodes CDR1 SGHVS and CDR2 FQNEAQ. After removal of 2 bases from V and 7 bases from J, the junction contained 7 bases not matched to a gene. The CDR3 consists of 14 residues. Here the CDR3 reads CASSLPRGFGGYTF. The CDR3 coding sequence is TGTGCCAGCAGCTTACCCAGGGGGTTTGGTGGCTACACCTTC.